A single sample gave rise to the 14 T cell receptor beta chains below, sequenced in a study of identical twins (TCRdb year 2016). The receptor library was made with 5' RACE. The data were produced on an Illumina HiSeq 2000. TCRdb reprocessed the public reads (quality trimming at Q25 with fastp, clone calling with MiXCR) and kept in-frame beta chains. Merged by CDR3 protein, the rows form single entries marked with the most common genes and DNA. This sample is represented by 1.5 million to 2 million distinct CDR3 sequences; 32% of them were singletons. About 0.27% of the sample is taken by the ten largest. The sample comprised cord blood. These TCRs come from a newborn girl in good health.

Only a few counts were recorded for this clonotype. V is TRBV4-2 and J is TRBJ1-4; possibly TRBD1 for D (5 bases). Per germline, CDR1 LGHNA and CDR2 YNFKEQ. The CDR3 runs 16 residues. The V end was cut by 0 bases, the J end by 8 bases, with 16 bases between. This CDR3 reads CASSQDGVSGREKLFF. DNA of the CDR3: TGTGCCAGCAGCCAAGATGGAGTATCAGGGAGGGAAAAACTGTTTTTT.

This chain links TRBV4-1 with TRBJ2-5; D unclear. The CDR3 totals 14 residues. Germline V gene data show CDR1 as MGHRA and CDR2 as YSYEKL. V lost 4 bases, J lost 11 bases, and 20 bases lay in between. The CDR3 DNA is TGCGCCAGCAGCCTACCGCCCCGAAGCAATGAGCAGTACTTC. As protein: CASSLPPRSNEQYF.

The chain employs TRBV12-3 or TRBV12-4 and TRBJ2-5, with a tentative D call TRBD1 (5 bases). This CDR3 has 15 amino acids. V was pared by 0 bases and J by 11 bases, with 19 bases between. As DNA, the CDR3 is TGTGCCAGCAGTTTAGCGGGGTCAGGGTACAATGAACAGTACTTC. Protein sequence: CASSLAGSGYNEQYF.

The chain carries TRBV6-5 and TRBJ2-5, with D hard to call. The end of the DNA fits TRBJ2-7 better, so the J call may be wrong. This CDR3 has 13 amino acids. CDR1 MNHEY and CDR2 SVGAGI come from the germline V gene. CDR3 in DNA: TGTGCCAGTCAACCCCGACCCCTTTACGAGCAGTACTTC. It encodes CASQPRPLYEQYF.

CDR3 nucleotide sequence: TGTGCCATCAGGCCCTCCGGGACAGGGGACGGCACTGAAGCTTTCTTT. Its translation is CAIRPSGTGDGTEAFF. This rearrangement joins TRBV10-3 to TRBJ1-1; TRBD1 matches 10 bases. CDR1 is ENHRY and CDR2 is SYGVKD in the germline V gene. CDR3 length: 16 amino acids. V trimming: 6 bases; J trimming: 4 bases; junction bases outside the gene matches: 11.

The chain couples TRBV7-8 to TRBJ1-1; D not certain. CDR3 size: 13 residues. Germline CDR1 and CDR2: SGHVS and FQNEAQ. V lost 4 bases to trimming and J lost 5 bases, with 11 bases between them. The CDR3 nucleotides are TGTGCCAGCAGCTCCAACCGGAGAACTGAAGCTTTCTTT. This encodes CASSSNRRTEAFF.

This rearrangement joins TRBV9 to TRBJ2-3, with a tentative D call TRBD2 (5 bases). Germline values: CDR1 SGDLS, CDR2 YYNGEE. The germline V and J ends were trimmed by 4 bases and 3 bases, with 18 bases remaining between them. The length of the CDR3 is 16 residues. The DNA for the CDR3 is TGTGCCAGCAGCCCCCCTCTTAGAGGGCCGACAGATACGCAGTATTTT. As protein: CASSPPLRGPTDTQYF.

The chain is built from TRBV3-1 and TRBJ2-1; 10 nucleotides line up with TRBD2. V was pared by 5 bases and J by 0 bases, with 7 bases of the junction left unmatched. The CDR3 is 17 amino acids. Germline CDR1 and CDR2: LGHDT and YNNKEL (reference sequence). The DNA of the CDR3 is TGTGCCAGCAGCTTCCTAGCGGGGGCCAACTCCTACAATGAGCAGTTCTTC. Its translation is CASSFLAGANSYNEQFF.

The chain's CDR3 is CASSDQTVSYGYTF. The CDR3 nucleotides are TGTGCCAGCAGTGATCAGACAGTTTCGTATGGCTACACCTTC. The chain links TRBV25-1 to TRBJ1-2; TRBD1 might be the D (5 bases). In germline, CDR1 is MGHDK, CDR2 SYGVNS. This CDR3 contains 14 residues. Trimming removed 3 bases from V and 5 bases from J, with 13 bases in between.

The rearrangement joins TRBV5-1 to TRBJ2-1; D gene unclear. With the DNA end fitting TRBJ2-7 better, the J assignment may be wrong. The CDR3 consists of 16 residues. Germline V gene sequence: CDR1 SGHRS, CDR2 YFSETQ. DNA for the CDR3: TGCGCCAGCAGCCCCGGACGCCTTTCCTCCTACAATGAGCAGTACTTC. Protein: CASSPGRLSSYNEQYF.

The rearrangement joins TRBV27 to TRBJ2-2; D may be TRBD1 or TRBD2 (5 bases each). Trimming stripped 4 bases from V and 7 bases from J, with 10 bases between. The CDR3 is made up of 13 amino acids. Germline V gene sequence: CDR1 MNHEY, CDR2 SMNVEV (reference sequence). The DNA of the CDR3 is TGTGCCAGCAGTTATGGGGGTAACGGGGAGCTGTTTTTT. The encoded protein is CASSYGGNGELFF.

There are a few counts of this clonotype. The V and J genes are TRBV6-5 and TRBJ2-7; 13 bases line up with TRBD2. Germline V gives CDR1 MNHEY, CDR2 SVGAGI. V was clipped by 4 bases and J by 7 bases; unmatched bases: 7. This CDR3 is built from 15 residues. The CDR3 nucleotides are TGTGCCAGCAGTTCCGGACTAGCGGGAGTCAGGGAGCAGTACTTC. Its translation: CASSSGLAGVREQYF.

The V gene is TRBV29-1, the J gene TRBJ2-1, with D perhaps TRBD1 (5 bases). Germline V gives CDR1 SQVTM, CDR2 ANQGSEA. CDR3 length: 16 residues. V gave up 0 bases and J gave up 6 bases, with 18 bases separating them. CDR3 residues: CSVEDEFGRVGNEQFF. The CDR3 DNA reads TGCAGCGTTGAAGATGAGTTTGGCAGGGTGGGCAATGAGCAGTTCTTC.

The CDR3 sequence is CSVIAVSNQETQYF. CDR3 nucleotide sequence: TGCAGTGTCATAGCTGTCTCCAATCAAGAGACCCAGTACTTC. V and J are TRBV20-1 and TRBJ2-5; D is ambiguous. Trimming stripped 7 bases from V and 2 bases from J, with 17 bases between. The length of the CDR3 is 14 residues. CDR1 and CDR2 (germline): DFQATT, SNEGSKA (reference sequence).